This entry lists 25 T cell receptor beta chains sequenced from one sample in a study of control samples from healthy donors and cancer patients. Repertoires were generated with immunoSEQ multiplex PCR, while TCRdb's copy carries only in-frame clones and drops some. The sample includes around 130,000 clones, roughly 90% of them seen just once. The sequenced material came from blood. These receptors were collected from a man aged 50-60 years in good health.

The V gene is TRBV7-2, the J gene TRBJ1-5, with a weak D call TRBD1 (6 bases). The germline V gene has CDR1 SGHTA and CDR2 FQGNSA. This CDR3 contains 15 residues. V lost 6 bases and J 0 bases, leaving 12 bases between the germline ends. The CDR3, as DNA: TGTGCCAGCAGGCCCCAGGGGTTTAGCAATCAGCCCCAGCATTTT. Translation gives CASRPQGFSNQPQHF.

V gene TRBV5-5 combines with J gene TRBJ2-1, with TRBD1 matching 9 bases. CDR3 length: 17 amino acids. V trimming: 4 bases; J trimming: 4 bases; junction bases outside the gene matches: 12. Germline V lookup: CDR1 SGHKS, CDR2 YYEKEE (reference sequence). The CDR3 loop reads CASSPGTGPSLYNEQFF. CDR3 DNA sequence: TGTGCCAGCAGCCCGGGGACAGGGCCTTCTCTATACAATGAGCAGTTCTTC.

The V gene is TRBV7-2, the J gene TRBJ2-3; D may be TRBD2 (5 bases). Trimming took 2 bases from V and 2 from J, leaving 20 bases between them. CDR1 is SGHTA and CDR2 is FQGNSA in the germline V gene. This CDR3 is built from 18 residues. The CDR3 loop is CASSLTYGSPRPTDTQYF. CDR3 sequence (DNA): TGTGCCAGCAGCTTAACGTATGGGAGCCCCCGACCCACAGATACGCAGTATTTT.

The chain employs TRBV24-1 and TRBJ1-2; unclear D gene. The CDR3 consists of 15 residues. Germline lookup yields CDR1 KGHDR and CDR2 SFDVKD. Trimming cost V 3 bases and J 5 bases, with 15 bases left between them. CDR3 bases: TGTGCCACCAGTGATCCCACCGCGGGCCCTTATGGCTACACCTTC. Residues: CATSDPTAGPYGYTF.

The chain employs TRBV10-3 and TRBJ1-2, with D perhaps TRBD1 (5 bases). This CDR3 is 13 amino acids long. The V gene lost 0 bases and the J gene lost 7 bases, with 9 bases spanning the gap. Germline loops: CDR1 ENHRY, CDR2 SYGVKD. The CDR3 DNA sequence: TGTGCCATCAGTGAGTCGGCAGGGTTTGGCTACACCTTC. Translation gives CAISESAGFGYTF.

The J gene is TRBJ1-2, the V gene TRBV27, with D uncertain. Trimming stripped 7 bases from V and 3 bases from J, with 18 bases between. The CDR3 has 15 residues. From germline, CDR1 is MNHEY and CDR2 SMNVEV (reference sequence). CDR3 in DNA: TGTGCCAGCAAGGGAGGGAGTAATTTGGACTATGGCTACACCTTC. It specifies CASKGGSNLDYGYTF.

The V call is TRBV6-1, the J call TRBJ2-7; 12 nucleotides align to TRBD1. Trimming removed 2 bases from V and 7 bases from J; junction bases left unmatched: 6. Germline CDR1 reads MNHNS; CDR2 reads SASEGT. This CDR3 comprises 15 residues. CDR3 sequence: CASSEWGQGASEQYF. The CDR3 DNA follows: TGTGCCAGCAGTGAATGGGGACAGGGGGCGAGTGAGCAGTACTTC.

This clone was recorded once. At one of its ends the junction is not consistent with the germline gene, which may arise from a read error. The gene calls are TRBV6-1 and TRBJ1-5, with D maybe TRBD1 (6 bases). The CDR3 loop spans 14 amino acids. CDR1 is MNHNS, CDR2 SASEGT, per germline. This CDR3 reads CASRDRYSNQPQHF. The CDR3 DNA reads as TGTGCCAGCCGTGACAGGTATAGCAATCAGCCCCAGCATTTT.

The count of this clone is one. This chain connects TRBV7-2 to TRBJ2-1, with 9 bases identical to TRBD2. The CDR3 is 16 amino acids. The trim removed 1 base at V and 8 bases at J, leaving 9 bases unmatched. Per the germline V gene, CDR1 is SGHTA and CDR2 is FQGNSA. CDR3 loop: CASSLVGGGAIYEQFF. In DNA, the CDR3 is TGTGCCAGCAGCTTAGTGGGCGGGGGGGCGATATATGAGCAGTTCTTC.

V gene TRBV6-5 combines with J gene TRBJ2-7, with unresolved D. Germline CDR1 MNHEY, CDR2 SVGAGI. The V and J ends lost 2 bases and 4 bases respectively, with 9 bases between them. This CDR3 spans 13 amino acids. The CDR3 region is CASSYAPEYEQYF. In nucleotides, the CDR3 is TGTGCCAGCAGTTACGCCCCTGAGTACGAGCAGTACTTC.

V is TRBV2 and J is TRBJ1-6; 7 positions match TRBD1. CDR1 and CDR2 from the germline V gene are SNHLY and FYNNEI. V trimming: 2 bases; J trimming: 5 bases; junction bases outside the gene matches: 3. This CDR3 has 15 amino acids. CDR3 sequence: CASSEWDRNNSPLHF. CDR3 in DNA: TGTGCCAGCAGTGAATGGGACAGAAATAATTCACCCCTCCACTTT.

J is TRBJ2-5 and V is TRBV19; D ambiguous. Deletions cut 3 bases from V and 4 bases from J, with 12 bases between. This CDR3 is 14 amino acids long. Germline V CDR1 and CDR2: LNHDA, SQIVND (reference sequence). CDR3 sequence (DNA): TGTGCCAGTAGTATCTCCCCCCGTGGAGAGACCCAGTACTTC. Its protein product is CASSISPRGETQYF.

The chain couples TRBV16 to TRBJ1-2, with D hard to call. Trimming removed 0 bases at V and 8 bases at J, with 10 bases between. This CDR3 is 13 amino acids long. CDR1 KGHSY and CDR2 FQNENV come from the germline V gene. The CDR3 sequence is CASSQSEVRGYTF. CDR3 nucleotides: TGTGCCAGCAGCCAATCGGAGGTTCGCGGCTACACCTTC.

J is TRBJ1-1 and V is TRBV4-3; 8 bases agree with TRBD1. V trimming: 3 bases; J trimming: 5 bases; junction bases outside the gene matches: 8. Germline V gene data show CDR1 as LGHNA and CDR2 as YSLEER. CDR3 length: 15 amino acids. The DNA of the CDR3 is TGCGCCAGCAGCCAGGGGACAGGAAAAGGTACTGAAGCTTTCTTT. As protein: CASSQGTGKGTEAFF.

The chain has TRBV24-1 and TRBJ2-3; D is unresolved. V gave up 4 bases and J gave up 3 bases, with 13 bases separating them. Germline V CDR1 and CDR2: KGHDR, SFDVKD. The CDR3 has 15 residues. In nucleotides, the CDR3 is TGTGCCACCAGTGAATCCGGTCAGTGGACAGATACGCAGTATTTT. It yields the protein CATSESGQWTDTQYF.

The V and J genes are TRBV6-6 and TRBJ1-1; perhaps TRBD1 as D (6 bases). V was shortened by 2 bases and J by 0 bases, with 7 bases between the two germline ends. Germline CDR1 reads MNHNY; CDR2 reads SVGAGI (reference sequence). This CDR3 comprises 14 residues. The CDR3 region has the DNA TGTGCCAGCAGTTACGGACAGTTGAACACTGAAGCTTTCTTT. This gives the protein CASSYGQLNTEAFF.

The chain links TRBV30 to TRBJ1-2, with 8 nucleotides matching TRBD1. V lost 1 base and J lost 8; bases outside the gene matches: 3. Germline-derived CDR1 and CDR2 are GTSNPN and SVGIG (reference sequence). This CDR3 has 12 amino acids. Here the CDR3 reads CAWSEGTGGYTF. The CDR3 region has the DNA TGTGCCTGGAGTGAAGGGACAGGAGGCTACACCTTC.

The genes are TRBV9 and TRBJ1-2, with D maybe TRBD1 (5 bases). CDR3 size: 14 residues. Trimming took 4 bases from V and 9 from J, leaving 19 bases between them. The V gene's germline CDR1 is SGDLS and CDR2 YYNGEE. CDR3: CASSQPGPGSRYTF. DNA of the CDR3: TGTGCCAGCAGCCAACCAGGGCCAGGGAGTCGCTACACCTTC.

The V and J genes are TRBV20-1 and TRBJ1-1; D is uncertain. Germline V gives CDR1 DFQATT, CDR2 SNEGSKA (reference sequence). This CDR3 is 10 amino acids long. V was clipped by 5 bases and J by 7 bases, with 8 bases between them. CDR3 sequence (DNA): TGCAGTGCTGAGAAGTTTGAAGCTTTCTTT. Amino acids: CSAEKFEAFF.

The genes are TRBV4-2 and TRBJ1-5, with D possibly TRBD1 on 5 matching bases. CDR1 and CDR2 (germline): LGHNA, YNFKEQ. V was shortened by 6 bases and J by 0 bases, with 15 bases between the two germline ends. CDR3 length equals 16 residues. The CDR3 nucleotides are TGTGCCAGCAGTAAAGCCCAGGGCGATAGCAATCAGCCCCAGCATTTT. Protein: CASSKAQGDSNQPQHF.

This chain joins TRBV6-2 or TRBV6-3 and TRBJ1-3; 10 bases line up with TRBD1. CDR1 MNHEY and CDR2 SVGEGT come from the germline V gene. After removal of 2 bases from V and 6 bases from J, the junction contained 4 bases not matched to a gene. The CDR3 is 15 amino acids. This CDR3 reads CASSYVTGGENTIYF. CDR3 DNA: TGTGCCAGCAGTTACGTGACAGGGGGCGAAAACACCATATATTTT.

The V call is TRBV5-4, the J call TRBJ2-1, with 11 bases aligning to TRBD1. Losses at the gene ends were 3 bases for V and 4 bases for J; bases not matched to a gene: 3. The CDR3 totals 15 residues. From germline, CDR1 is SGHNT and CDR2 YYREEE (reference sequence). The CDR3 DNA reads TGTGCCAGCAGCTCTGGACAGGGGGCTTACAATGAGCAGTTCTTC. This sequence encodes CASSSGQGAYNEQFF.

The chain links TRBV5-6 to TRBJ1-1; D unclear. The germline gives CDR1 SGHDT, CDR2 YYEEEE. CDR3 length: 12 amino acids. The V end lost 1 base, the J end lost 8 bases, and 9 bases lay between the germline ends. DNA of the CDR3: TGTGCCAGCAGCTTGCCGGCAGGCGAAGCTTTCTTT. This gives the protein CASSLPAGEAFF.

The CDR3 DNA follows: TGTGCCAGCAGTCTCATCGGGACAGCGGGTGCTGGAAACACCATATATTTT. It codes for CASSLIGTAGAGNTIYF. The chain combines TRBV27 with TRBJ1-3; TRBD1 aligns across 7 bases. The CDR3 contains 17 residues. Trimming at V came to 5 bases and at J to 2 bases, leaving 12 bases not matched to a gene. Germline CDR1 is MNHEY and CDR2 is SMNVEV (reference sequence).

This chain joins TRBV5-5 and TRBJ2-2, with TRBD1 matching 10 bases. The CDR3 totals 15 residues. Germline V gives CDR1 SGHKS, CDR2 YYEKEE (reference sequence). J was trimmed by 7 bases and V by 0 bases; bases with no gene match: 3. In DNA, the CDR3 is TGTGCCAGCAGCTTGGGGACAGGGGGAATCGGGGAGCTGTTTTTT. Its translation: CASSLGTGGIGELFF.